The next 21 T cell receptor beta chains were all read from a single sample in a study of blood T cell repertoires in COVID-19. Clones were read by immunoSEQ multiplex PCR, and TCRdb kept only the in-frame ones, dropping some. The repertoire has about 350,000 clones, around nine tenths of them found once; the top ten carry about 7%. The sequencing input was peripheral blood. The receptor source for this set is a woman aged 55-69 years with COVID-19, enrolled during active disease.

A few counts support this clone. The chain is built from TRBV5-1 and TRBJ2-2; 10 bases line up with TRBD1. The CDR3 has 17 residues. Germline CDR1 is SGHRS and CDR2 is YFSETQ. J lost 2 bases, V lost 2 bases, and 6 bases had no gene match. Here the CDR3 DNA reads TGCGCCAGCAGCTTATCAGCGACAGGGGGCAACACCGGGGAGCTGTTTTTT. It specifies CASSLSATGGNTGELFF.

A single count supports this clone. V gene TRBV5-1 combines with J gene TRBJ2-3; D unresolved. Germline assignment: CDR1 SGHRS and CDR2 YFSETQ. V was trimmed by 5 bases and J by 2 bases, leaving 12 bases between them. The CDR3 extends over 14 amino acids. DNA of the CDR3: TGCGCCAGCAGGCCGCAACAGATCACAGATACGCAGTATTTT. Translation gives CASRPQQITDTQYF.

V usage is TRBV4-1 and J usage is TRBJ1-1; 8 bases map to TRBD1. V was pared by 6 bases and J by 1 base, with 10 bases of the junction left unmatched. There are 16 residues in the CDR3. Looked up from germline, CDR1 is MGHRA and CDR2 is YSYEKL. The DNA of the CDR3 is TGCGCCAGCAGTTTCGCAGGGGGCAGGAGGAACACTGAAGCTTTCTTT. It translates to CASSFAGGRRNTEAFF.

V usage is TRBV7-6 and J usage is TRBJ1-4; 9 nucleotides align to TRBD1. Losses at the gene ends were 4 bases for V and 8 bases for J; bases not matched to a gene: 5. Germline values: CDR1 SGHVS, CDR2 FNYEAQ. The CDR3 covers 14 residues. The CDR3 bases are TGTGCCAGCAGCTGGTCCGGGACAGGGGAAAAACTGTTTTTT. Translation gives CASSWSGTGEKLFF.

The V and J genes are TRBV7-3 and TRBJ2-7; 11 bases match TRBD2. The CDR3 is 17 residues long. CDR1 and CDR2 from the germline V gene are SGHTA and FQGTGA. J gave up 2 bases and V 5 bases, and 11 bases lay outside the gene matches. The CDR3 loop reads CASSPSGTSGFTYEQYF. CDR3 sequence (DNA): TGTGCCAGCAGCCCTTCCGGGACTAGCGGTTTCACCTACGAGCAGTACTTC.

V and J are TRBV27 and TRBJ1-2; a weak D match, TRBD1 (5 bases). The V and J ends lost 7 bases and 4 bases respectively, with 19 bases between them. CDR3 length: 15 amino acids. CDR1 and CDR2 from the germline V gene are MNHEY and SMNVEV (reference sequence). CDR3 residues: CASKTALRDSYGYTF. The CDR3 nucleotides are TGTGCCAGCAAAACCGCTCTCAGGGACTCCTATGGCTACACCTTC.

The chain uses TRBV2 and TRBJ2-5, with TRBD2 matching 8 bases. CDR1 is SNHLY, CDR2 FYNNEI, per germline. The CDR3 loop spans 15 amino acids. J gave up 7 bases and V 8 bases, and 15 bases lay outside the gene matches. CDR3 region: CASPLPGLDPPTQYF. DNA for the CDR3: TGTGCCAGCCCTCTCCCGGGACTAGACCCTCCGACCCAGTACTTC.

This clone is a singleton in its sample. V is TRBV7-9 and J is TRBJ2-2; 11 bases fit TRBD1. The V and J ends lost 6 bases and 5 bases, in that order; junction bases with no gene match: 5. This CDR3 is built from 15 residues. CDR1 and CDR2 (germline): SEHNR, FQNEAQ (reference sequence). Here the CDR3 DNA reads TGTGCCAGCAGGCGAGGACAGGGGGCGACCGGGGAGCTGTTTTTT. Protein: CASRRGQGATGELFF.

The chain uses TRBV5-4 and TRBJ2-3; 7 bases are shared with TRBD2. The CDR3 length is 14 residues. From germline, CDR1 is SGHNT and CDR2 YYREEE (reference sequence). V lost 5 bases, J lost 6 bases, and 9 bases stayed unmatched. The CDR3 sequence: CASRSTSLGDTQYF. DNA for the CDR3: TGTGCCAGCAGGTCGACTAGCTTGGGCGATACGCAGTATTTT.

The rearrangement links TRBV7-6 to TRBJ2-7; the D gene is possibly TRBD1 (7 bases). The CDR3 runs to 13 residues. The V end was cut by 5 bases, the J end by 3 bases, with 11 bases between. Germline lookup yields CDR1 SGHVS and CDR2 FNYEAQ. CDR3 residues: CASSRGTDYEQYF. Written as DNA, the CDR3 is TGTGCCAGCAGCCGCGGGACAGACTACGAGCAGTACTTC.

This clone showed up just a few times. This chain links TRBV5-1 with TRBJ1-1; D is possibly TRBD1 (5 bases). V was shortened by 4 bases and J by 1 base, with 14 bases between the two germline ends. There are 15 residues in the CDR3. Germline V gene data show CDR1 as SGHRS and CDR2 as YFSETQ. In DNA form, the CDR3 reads TGCGCCAGCAGCCTCCTCAGGGAAGGGAACACTGAAGCTTTCTTT. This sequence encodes CASSLLREGNTEAFF.

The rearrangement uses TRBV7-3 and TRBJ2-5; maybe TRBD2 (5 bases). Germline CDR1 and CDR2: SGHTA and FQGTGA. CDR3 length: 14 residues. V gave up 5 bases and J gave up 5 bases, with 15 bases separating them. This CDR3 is CASSPDYSGETQYF. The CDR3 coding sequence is TGTGCCAGCAGCCCTGACTACTCTGGGGAGACCCAGTACTTC.

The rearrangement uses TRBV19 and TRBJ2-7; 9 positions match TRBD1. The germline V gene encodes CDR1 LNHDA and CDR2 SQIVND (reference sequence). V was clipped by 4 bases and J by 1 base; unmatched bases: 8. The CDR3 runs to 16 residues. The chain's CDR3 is CASSRGQGLRSYEQYF. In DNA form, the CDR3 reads TGTGCCAGTAGTAGGGGACAGGGTCTGAGGTCCTACGAGCAGTACTTC. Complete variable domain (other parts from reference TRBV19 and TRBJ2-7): DGGITQSPKYLFRKEGQNVTLSCEQNLNHDAMYWYRQDPGQGLRLIYYSQIVNDFQKGDIAEGYSVSREKKESFPLTVTSAQKNPTAFYLCASSRGQGLRSYEQYFGPGTRLTVT.

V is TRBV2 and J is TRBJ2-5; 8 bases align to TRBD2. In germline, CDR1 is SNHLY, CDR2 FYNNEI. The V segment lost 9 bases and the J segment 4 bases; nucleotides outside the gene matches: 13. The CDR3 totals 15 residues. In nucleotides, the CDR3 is TGTGCCAGAACCCCCGTAGCGGGGCAGAGAGAGACCCAGTACTTC. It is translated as CARTPVAGQRETQYF.

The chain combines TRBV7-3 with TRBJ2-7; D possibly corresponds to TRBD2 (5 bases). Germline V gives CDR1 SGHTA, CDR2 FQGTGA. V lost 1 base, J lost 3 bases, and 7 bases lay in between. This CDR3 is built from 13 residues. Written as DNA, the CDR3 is TGTGCCAGCAGCTTAATGGAGGACTACGAGCAGTACTTC. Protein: CASSLMEDYEQYF.

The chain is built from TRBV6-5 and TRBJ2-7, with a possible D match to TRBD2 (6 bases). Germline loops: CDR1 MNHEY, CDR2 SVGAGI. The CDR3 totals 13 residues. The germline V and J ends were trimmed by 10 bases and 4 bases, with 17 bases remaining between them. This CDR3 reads CATTPGTAYEQYF. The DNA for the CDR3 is TGTGCCACCACTCCGGGGACTGCGTACGAGCAGTACTTC.

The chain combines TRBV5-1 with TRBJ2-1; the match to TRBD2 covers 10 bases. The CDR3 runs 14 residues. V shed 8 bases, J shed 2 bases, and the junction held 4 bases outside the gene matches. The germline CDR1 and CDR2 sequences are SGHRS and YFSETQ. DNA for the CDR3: TGCGCCAGTAGGACTAGCGGCACCTACAATGAGCAGTTCTTC. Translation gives CASRTSGTYNEQFF.

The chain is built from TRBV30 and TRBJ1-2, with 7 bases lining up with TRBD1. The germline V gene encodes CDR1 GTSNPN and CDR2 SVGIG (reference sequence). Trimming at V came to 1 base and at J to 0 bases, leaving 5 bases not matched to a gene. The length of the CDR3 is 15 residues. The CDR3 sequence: CAWSGKQGSNYGYTF. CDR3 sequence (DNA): TGTGCCTGGAGTGGGAAACAGGGGTCTAACTATGGCTACACCTTC.

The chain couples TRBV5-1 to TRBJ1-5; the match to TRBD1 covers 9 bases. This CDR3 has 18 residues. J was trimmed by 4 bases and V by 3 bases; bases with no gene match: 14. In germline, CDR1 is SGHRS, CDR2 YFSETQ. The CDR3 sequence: CASSSRQGVRGWNQPQHF. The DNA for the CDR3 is TGCGCCAGCAGCTCCCGACAGGGGGTTAGAGGGTGGAATCAGCCCCAGCATTTT.

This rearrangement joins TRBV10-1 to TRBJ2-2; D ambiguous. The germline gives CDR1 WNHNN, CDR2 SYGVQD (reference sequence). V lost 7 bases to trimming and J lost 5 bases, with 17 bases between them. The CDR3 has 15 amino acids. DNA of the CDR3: TGCGCCAGCACAAGGCGGAACAAGAAAACCGGGGAGCTGTTTTTT. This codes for CASTRRNKKTGELFF.

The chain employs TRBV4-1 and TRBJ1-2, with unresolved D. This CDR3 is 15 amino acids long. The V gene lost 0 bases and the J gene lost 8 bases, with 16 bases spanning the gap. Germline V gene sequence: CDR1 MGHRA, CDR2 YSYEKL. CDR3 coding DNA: TGCGCCAGCAGCCAAGAGGTCACGAGTCGGGAGGGCTACACCTTC. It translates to CASSQEVTSREGYTF.